This entry lists 21 T cell receptor beta chains sequenced from one sample in a study of CDR3 diversity in severe acne. TCRdb reprocessed the PCR reads via MiXCR and lists one record per CDR3 protein. Of more than 85,000 distinct CDR3 sequences detected, about 52% appear once; the ten largest clones hold roughly 9.1%. The sample was blood. The source of these receptors is a male donor in good health, serving as a control.

This clonotype was detected only a few times. This rearrangement joins TRBV7-9 to TRBJ1-3; D unresolved. Trimming cost V 2 bases and J 4 bases, with 9 bases left between them. CDR1 is SEHNR, CDR2 FQNEAQ, per germline (reference sequence). CDR3 size: 14 residues. CDR3 nucleotide sequence: TGTGCCAGCAGCTTACATTTGGAAGGAAACACCATATATTTT. It is translated as CASSLHLEGNTIYF.

Details on this clonotype: The final CDR3 position lacks the conserved phenylalanine or tryptophan, pointing to a likely read error. No DNA is shown, since the ends of the CDR3 on it are uncertain; the CDR3 is the one TCRdb lists. The chain carries TRBV6-1 and TRBJ2-1; TRBD1 is the table's D call, not checked against the DNA. Per the germline V gene, CDR1 is MNHNS and CDR2 is SASEGT. Counting both end residues, the CDR3 totals 10 amino acids. The CDR3 loop is CASSESRAGV.

CDR3 in amino acids: CASRSGLAGEDTQYF. CDR3 coding DNA: TGTGCCAGCAGATCGGGACTAGCGGGAGAAGATACGCAGTATTTT. V gene TRBV4-2 combines with J gene TRBJ2-3; 14 nucleotides agree with TRBD2. CDR1 LGHNA and CDR2 YNFKEQ come from the germline V gene. V lost 6 bases to trimming and J lost 5 bases; unmatched junction nucleotides: 4. The CDR3 consists of 15 residues.

This clonotype occurred many times. The genes are TRBV5-1 and TRBJ1-2; 7 bases align to TRBD1. Trimming removed 5 bases from V and 8 bases from J; junction bases left unmatched: 9. This CDR3 contains 13 residues. The germline gives CDR1 SGHRS, CDR2 YFSETQ. In nucleotides, the CDR3 is TGCGCCAGCAGTACGGGACAGTTTTGGGGCTACACCTTC. It specifies CASSTGQFWGYTF.

This chain joins TRBV7-9 and TRBJ1-2; D remains ambiguous. The V end lost 2 bases, the J end lost 3 bases, and 7 bases lay between the germline ends. Germline V gene lookup returns CDR1 SEHNR and CDR2 FQNEAQ (reference sequence). There are 13 residues in the CDR3. This CDR3 is CASSLYKHYGYTF. The CDR3 DNA sequence: TGTGCCAGCAGCTTATACAAGCACTATGGCTACACCTTC.

V usage is TRBV29-1 and J usage is TRBJ1-5; maybe TRBD1 (5 bases). V gave up 6 bases and J gave up 5 bases, with 20 bases separating them. The CDR3 length is 15 residues. In germline, CDR1 is SQVTM, CDR2 ANQGSEA. The CDR3 nucleotides read TGCAGCGTCGGGACGGGTGGTGATGGAGATCAGCCCCAGCATTTT. Amino acids: CSVGTGGDGDQPQHF. Full variable domain (rest looked up from reference TRBV29-1 and TRBJ1-5): SAVISQKPSRDICQRGTSLTIQCQVDSQVTMMFWYRQQPGQSLTLIATANQGSEATYESGFVIDKFPISRPNLTFSTLTVSNMSPEDSSIYLCSVGTGGDGDQPQHFGDGTRLSIL.

CDR3 in DNA: TGCAGTGCTAGGGCTAGCGGGGTTAATCAGCCCCAGCATTTT. Its protein is CSARASGVNQPQHF. The genes are TRBV20-1 and TRBJ1-5; D gene ambiguous. Trimming removed 3 bases at V and 4 bases at J, with 13 bases between. CDR3 length: 14 amino acids. CDR1 is DFQATT and CDR2 is SNEGSKA in the germline V gene (reference sequence).

This clonotype was seen many times. The V gene is TRBV6-5, the J gene TRBJ2-6; 7 bases line up with TRBD1. V shed 10 bases and J 2 bases; nucleotides not matched to a gene: 8. The length of the CDR3 is 15 residues. Germline CDR1 and CDR2: MNHEY and SVGAGI. The CDR3 DNA is TGTGCCACCGGCCCCGACAGGGCTGGGGCCAACGTCCTGACTTTC. Its translation is CATGPDRAGANVLTF.

This clonotype was picked up a small number of times. V is TRBV14 and J is TRBJ2-7; the match to TRBD2 covers 10 bases. The germline gives CDR1 SGHDN, CDR2 FVKESK. Losses at the gene ends were 4 bases for V and 6 bases for J; bases not matched to a gene: 9. The CDR3 length is 15 residues. The CDR3 protein is CASSPRRAGGLEQYF. As DNA, the CDR3 is TGTGCCAGCAGCCCCCGGAGAGCGGGAGGGCTCGAGCAGTACTTC.

On this clonotype itself: Since the CDR3 does not end with the conserved phenylalanine or tryptophan, this likely comes from a read error. It is unclear where the CDR3 begins or ends on the DNA, so no DNA is shown, and the CDR3 is as TCRdb lists it. This chain links TRBV15 with TRBJ1-3; TRBD1, as called in the table, went unchecked against the DNA. The CDR3 comprises 9 residues, both ends counted. CDR1 LNHNV and CDR2 YYDKDF come from the germline V gene (reference sequence). CDR3 sequence: CATSRQGNT.

This clonotype was observed a few times. V is TRBV20-1 and J is TRBJ1-2, with TRBD1 as a possible D gene (6 bases). Trimming removed 6 bases at V and 7 bases at J, with 18 bases between. CDR3 size: 13 residues. From germline, CDR1 is DFQATT and CDR2 SNEGSKA (reference sequence). CDR3 residues: CSATYPTGSGYTF. The CDR3 coding sequence is TGCAGTGCCACCTACCCGACAGGATCTGGCTACACCTTC.

This sequence joins TRBV6-5 and TRBJ2-7; D unclear. CDR1 and CDR2 from the germline V gene are MNHEY and SVGAGI. The germline V and J ends were trimmed by 2 bases and 2 bases, with 7 bases remaining between them. CDR3 length: 13 residues. The DNA of the CDR3 is TGTGCCAGCAGTTACAAACAAGCCTACGAGCAGTACTTC. Amino acid sequence: CASSYKQAYEQYF.

The chain has TRBV5-1 and TRBJ2-7; a possible D gene is TRBD2 (5 bases). V lost 0 bases and J 8 bases, leaving 12 bases between the germline ends. Germline V lookup: CDR1 SGHRS, CDR2 YFSETQ. The CDR3 is 13 amino acids. The CDR3 nucleotides read TGCGCCAGCAGCTTGGCCGGACTGTTCAAGCAGTACTTC. It specifies CASSLAGLFKQYF.

This clonotype was seen at least ten times. The chain is built from TRBV5-1 and TRBJ2-1; D call uncertain. Trimming left V 0 bases short and J 5 bases short, with 6 bases between. Germline V CDR1 and CDR2: SGHRS, YFSETQ. This CDR3 is built from 13 residues. As DNA, the CDR3 is TGCGCCAGCAGCTTGGGCTACAACAATGAGCAGTTCTTC. Translation: CASSLGYNNEQFF.

This clonotype qualifies as medium-sized (0.01 to 0.1%). This chain connects TRBV2 to TRBJ1-1; possibly TRBD1 for D (5 bases). Per germline, CDR1 SNHLY and CDR2 FYNNEI. Trimming shortened V by 5 bases and J by 1 base, and 8 bases separated the two germline ends. CDR3 length: 13 residues. The CDR3 DNA follows: TGTGCCAGCAGTTACGGACAGAACACTGAAGCTTTCTTT. As protein: CASSYGQNTEAFF.

This clonotype was seen only a few times. The chain couples TRBV9 to TRBJ1-2, with D possibly being TRBD1 (5 bases). The CDR3 spans 15 residues. Germline V lookup: CDR1 SGDLS, CDR2 YYNGEE. Trimming shortened V by 3 bases and J by 6 bases, and 18 bases separated the two germline ends. CDR3 amino acids: CASSALGTVTDGYTF. CDR3 bases: TGTGCCAGCAGCGCTCTAGGGACTGTGACCGATGGCTACACCTTC. The whole variable domain, filled in from reference TRBV9 and TRBJ1-2, reads DSGVTQTPKHLITATGQRVTLRCSPRSGDLSVYWYQQSLDQGLQFLIQYYNGEERAKGNILERFSAQQFPDLHSELNLSSLELGDSALYFCASSALGTVTDGYTFGSGTRLTVV.

This sequence joins TRBV6-6 and TRBJ2-3; no reliable D call. Trimming removed 5 bases from V and 11 bases from J, with 17 bases in between. From germline, CDR1 is MNHNY and CDR2 SVGAGI (reference sequence). The CDR3 is 13 residues long. The CDR3: CASSKSRGNEQYF. The DNA for the CDR3 is TGTGCCAGCAGTAAATCTAGAGGCAATGAGCAGTATTTT.

The table lists this clonotype with a few counts. This chain links TRBV30 with TRBJ1-1; D call uncertain. There are 13 residues in the CDR3. Looked up from germline, CDR1 is GTSNPN and CDR2 is SVGIG (reference sequence). V dropped 4 bases and J dropped 6 bases, with 15 bases sitting between them. CDR3 nucleotide sequence: TGTGCCTGGAATAATGAGGGTTTCGCTGAAGCTTTCTTT. It specifies CAWNNEGFAEAFF.

This clonotype was seen at least ten times. The chain carries TRBV18 and TRBJ2-6; a possible D gene is TRBD1 (6 bases). CDR3 length equals 15 residues. Between the trimmed V and J ends, which lost 2 bases and 4 bases, there was a span of 9 bases. CDR1 and CDR2 (germline): KGHSH, LQKENI. CDR3 sequence (DNA): TGTGCCAGCTCACCAGGGGGCGGCGGGGCCAACGTCCTGACTTTC. It translates to CASSPGGGGANVLTF.

The chain combines TRBV12-3 or TRBV12-4 with TRBJ1-2; 7 bases are a match to TRBD1. The length of the CDR3 is 13 residues. V lost 3 bases and J lost 6; bases outside the gene matches: 4. DNA for the CDR3: TGTGCCAGCAGTTTCGGGGGACAGCATGGCTACACCTTC. Its translation: CASSFGGQHGYTF.

As concerns this clonotype: The junction shows a germline mismatch at one end, possibly a read error. The chain couples TRBV20-1 to TRBJ1-3; 8 bases map to TRBD1. The CDR3 extends over 14 amino acids. The V gene's germline CDR1 is DFQATT and CDR2 SNEGSKA (reference sequence). The CDR3 nucleotides read TGCAGTGCTACCCACAGGGGGGCTGGAGACACCATACATTTT. Amino acids: CSATHRGAGDTIHF.